The rows below give T cell receptor beta chains drawn from one sample of a study of CD8 T cells in ankylosing spondylitis. TCRdb reprocessed the 5' RACE reads via MiXCR and lists one record per CDR3 protein. The table shows 80,000 to 100,000 distinct CDR3 sequences, with 8.5% to 9% occurring only once. The sample taken for sequencing was blood, either unsorted or a sorted T cell fraction (not recorded which). The source is a male donor with ankylosing spondylitis or in good health (not recorded which). Each CDR3 is given without its conserved first and last residue. The D gene is left open where the match is weak.

D,V,CDR3
TRBD1,TRBV24-1,ATSELGGYEQF
.,TRBV7-2,ASSHRTANTEAF
TRBD2,TRBV6-4,ASSDSASGGTDTQY
TRBD2,TRBV19,ASSIRAGDGEEQY
.,TRBV9,ASSVEQGNTEAF
.,TRBV2,ASSGGGGGYT
.,TRBV19,ASSKIRNTEAF
.,TRBV6-2/TRBV6-3,ASSYSGGQSYEQY
.,TRBV28,ASREAGKTQY
.,TRBV24-1,ATKYDRRLFEKLF
.,TRBV7-9,ASSFTGDYGYT
TRBD2,TRBV20-1,SARLAGIYNEQF
.,TRBV9,ASSVGAFQETQY
.,TRBV5-1,ASTTPGMDEKLF
.,TRBV20-1,SARRPGQSQYGYT
.,TRBV11-2,ASSLKGLNTGELF
.,TRBV20-1,SASRRGPSTDTQY
.,TRBV11-2,ASSLVGQGKNIQY
TRBD1,TRBV6-6,ASRVGTGDSNEQF
TRBD1,TRBV12-3/TRBV12-4,ASSLRGTGGPGQPQH
.,TRBV6-6,ASNQGGNYGYT
TRBD2,TRBV7-9,ASSFLPGLPLASTDTQY
TRBD2,TRBV9,ASSVGLAKTDTQY
TRBD2,TRBV20-1,SATNPGLAGRYTGELF
.,TRBV3-1,ASSQGHVSYEQY
.,TRBV6-1,ASRVARQSYNSPLH
TRBD2,TRBV7-8,ASSSTSGGSGELF
.,TRBV6-5,ASSSRVRENIQY
.,TRBV29-1,SVGRGNTEAF
TRBD1,TRBV3-1,ASSDGTGGYYEQY
.,TRBV5-1,ASSLASGSSQPQH
TRBD2,TRBV5-1,ASSLRPSGDTDTQY
.,TRBV24-1,ATSDSHSTDTQY
.,TRBV6-1,ASSRTANNEKLF
TRBD1,TRBV19,ASSTINRGVGYGYT
.,TRBV4-2,ASSQGQGGLYEQY
.,TRBV2,ASSEVGGTGELF
.,TRBV12-5,ASGSGGGKETQY
.,TRBV29-1,SVAGSSYEQY
.,TRBV2,ASSDKPSPYEQY
.,TRBV28,ASIPGDVYNSPLH
TRBD1,TRBV28,ASRGSTGVETQY
TRBD1,TRBV3-1,ASSQGDRTQY
.,TRBV2,ASNRDRGELF
.,TRBV7-8,ASSPTPTPVGYT
TRBD2,TRBV7-3,ASSLSGGQADTQY
.,TRBV20-1,SAKKTGLNTGELF
TRBD2,TRBV3-1,ASKAGGSVHEQF
TRBD1,TRBV7-6,ASSVRDSYEQY
.,TRBV7-2,ASRVSRDNFYEQY
.,TRBV7-2,ASSLVSTDTQY
.,TRBV20-1,SASGSSGVVSDTQY
.,TRBV12-3/TRBV12-4,ASNLRGTVSTDTQY